The 15 T cell receptor beta chains below come from one sample, sequenced in a study of T cell responses to AZD1222 COVID-19 vaccine. Libraries were prepared by immunoSEQ multiplex PCR; TCRdb keeps only in-frame clonotypes and omits some of them. The repertoire holds roughly 160,000 clones, roughly 92% seen once, with around 1.6% in the top ten. The starting material was peripheral blood, obtained on day 0 of AZD1222 vaccination. The source of these receptors is an adult in good health.

The rearrangement uses TRBV3-1 (or the pseudogene TRBV3-2) and TRBJ1-2, with D unresolved. Germline CDR1 is LGHDT and CDR2 is YNNKEL (reference sequence). This CDR3 is built from 13 residues. V was clipped by 1 base and J by 7 bases, with 10 bases between them. Written as DNA, the CDR3 is TGTGCCAGCAGCCAAGTCTCGGTGGCTGGCTACACCTTC. Amino acid sequence: CASSQVSVAGYTF.

The chain combines TRBV5-1 with TRBJ2-1; no clear D gene. Trimming took 3 bases from V and 4 from J, leaving 17 bases between them. Germline V CDR1 and CDR2: SGHRS, YFSETQ. This CDR3 has 16 residues. The CDR3 region has the DNA TGCGCCAGCAGCTACCTACCGACCGCCGCTTACAATGAGCAGTTCTTC. It translates to CASSYLPTAAYNEQFF.

The chain carries TRBV9 and TRBJ2-2, with unresolved D. The germline gives CDR1 SGDLS, CDR2 YYNGEE. This CDR3 is built from 12 residues. V lost 0 bases and J 6 bases, leaving 3 bases between the germline ends. This CDR3 is CASSVDAGELFF. The DNA of the CDR3 is TGTGCCAGCAGCGTAGACGCCGGGGAGCTGTTTTTT.

A word on this clone: One junction end does not reproduce the germline sequence, and a read error may be involved. The gene calls are TRBV7-7 and TRBJ2-1; 8 nucleotides line up with TRBD2. The CDR3 contains 17 residues. Germline CDR1 SSHAT, CDR2 FNYEAQ (reference sequence). DNA for the CDR3: TGTGCTAGCAGCTTAGCGTTAGCGGGGAGCTCCTACAATGAGCAGTTCTTC. As protein: CASSLALAGSSYNEQFF.

This clone was detected only a few times. The chain has TRBV7-2 and TRBJ1-2; 7 positions match TRBD1. Trimming cost V 3 bases and J 7 bases; bases outside gene matches: 11. Germline CDR1 and CDR2: SGHTA and FQGNSA. The CDR3 totals 15 residues. The CDR3 region is CASSFRGLMSSGYTF. The DNA for the CDR3 is TGTGCCAGCAGCTTTAGGGGGCTGATGTCTAGTGGCTACACCTTC.

The chain recombines TRBV11-2 with TRBJ2-1; 10 bases agree with TRBD1. This CDR3 is 16 amino acids long. J lost 6 bases, V lost 2 bases, and 7 bases had no gene match. Germline-derived CDR1 and CDR2 are SGHAT and FQNNGV. CDR3 loop: CASSLYGTGELNEQFF. CDR3 DNA sequence: TGTGCCAGCAGCTTATATGGGACAGGGGAGCTCAATGAGCAGTTCTTC.

The genes are TRBV11-3 and TRBJ2-3; 7 nucleotides line up with TRBD1. Germline CDR1 and CDR2: SGHNT and YENEEA. The J segment lost 4 bases and the V segment lost 5 bases, leaving 6 bases of the junction unmatched. This CDR3 region has 14 residues. CDR3 in amino acids: CASSPGQVPDTQYF. The DNA for the CDR3 is TGTGCCAGCAGCCCAGGACAGGTCCCAGATACGCAGTATTTT.

In the case of this clone: Other DNA sequences in the sample encode the same CDR3. The chain combines TRBV24-1 with TRBJ1-5; D remains ambiguous. The length of the CDR3 is 14 residues. V lost 4 bases to trimming and J lost 1 base, with 7 bases between them. Germline CDR1 KGHDR, CDR2 SFDVKD. The CDR3 sequence: CATSDPGSNQPQHF. The CDR3 DNA reads as TGTGCCACCAGTGACCCGGGGAGCAATCAGCCCCAGCATTTT.

V usage is TRBV5-6 and J usage is TRBJ1-5; no definite D call. CDR1 SGHDT and CDR2 YYEEEE come from the germline V gene. The CDR3 sequence is 14 residues long. The V gene lost 4 bases and the J gene lost 4 bases, with 12 bases spanning the gap. The CDR3 here is CASSLGRENQPQHF. CDR3 coding DNA: TGTGCCAGCAGCCTAGGACGGGAGAATCAGCCCCAGCATTTT.

This CDR3 reads CASSLDPGADEQFF. The CDR3 DNA reads TGTGCCAGCAGCTTAGATCCGGGGGCAGATGAGCAGTTCTTC. The chain links TRBV7-2 to TRBJ2-1; either TRBD1 or TRBD2 may fit D (6 bases each). Germline lookup yields CDR1 SGHTA and CDR2 FQGNSA. V lost 1 base to trimming and J lost 8 bases, with 12 bases between them. The CDR3 contains 14 residues.

The V and J genes are TRBV25-1 and TRBJ2-2; D may be TRBD1 (6 bases). Trimming removed 4 bases at V and 5 bases at J, with 17 bases between. The germline gives CDR1 MGHDK, CDR2 SYGVNS. The CDR3 covers 16 residues. The CDR3 DNA sequence: TGTGCCAGCAGTGGGCACAGGGCCCCGCGGACCGGGGAGCTGTTTTTT. This encodes CASSGHRAPRTGELFF.

This clone showed up just once. The rearrangement joins TRBV14 to TRBJ2-1; no clear D. The germline gives CDR1 SGHDN, CDR2 FVKESK. Between the trimmed V and J ends, which lost 0 bases and 2 bases, there was a span of 8 bases. The CDR3 is 15 amino acids. The CDR3 DNA reads TGTGCCAGCAGCCAAGATGGGTCGCCCTACAATGAGCAGTTCTTC. Translated, it gives CASSQDGSPYNEQFF.

The CDR3: CASTFSGDEQYF. The DNA of the CDR3 is TGTGCCAGCACCTTCTCGGGGGACGAGCAGTACTTC. The chain couples TRBV5-5 to TRBJ2-7, with D possibly being TRBD2 (6 bases). Looked up from germline, CDR1 is SGHKS and CDR2 is YYEKEE (reference sequence). The CDR3 totals 12 residues. V lost 6 bases and J 5 bases, leaving 12 bases between the germline ends. Supplemented by reference TRBV5-5 and TRBJ2-7, the full variable domain reads DAGVTQSPTHLIKTRGQQVTLRCSPISGHKSVSWYQQVLGQGPQFIFQYYEKEERGRGNFPDRFSARQFPNYSSELNVNALLLGDSALYLCASTFSGDEQYFGPGTRLTVT.

This chain uses TRBV11-2 with TRBJ1-4; D remains unclear. This CDR3 spans 16 amino acids. Deletions cut 5 bases from V and 0 bases from J, with 13 bases between. Per the germline V gene, CDR1 is SGHAT and CDR2 is FQNNGV. The CDR3 protein is CASSPRGIATNEKLFF. For the CDR3, the DNA is TGTGCCAGCAGCCCTCGTGGAATCGCAACTAATGAAAAACTGTTTTTT.

CDR3 coding DNA: TGTGCCAGCAGCCCGCCCGGACTAGGCACCGGGGAGCTGTTTTTT. Encoded protein: CASSPPGLGTGELFF. The V and J genes are TRBV7-9 and TRBJ2-2, with 7 bases lining up with TRBD2. Trimming at V came to 5 bases and at J to 4 bases, leaving 7 bases not matched to a gene. The CDR3 spans 15 residues. Germline CDR1 is SEHNR and CDR2 is FQNEAQ (reference sequence).